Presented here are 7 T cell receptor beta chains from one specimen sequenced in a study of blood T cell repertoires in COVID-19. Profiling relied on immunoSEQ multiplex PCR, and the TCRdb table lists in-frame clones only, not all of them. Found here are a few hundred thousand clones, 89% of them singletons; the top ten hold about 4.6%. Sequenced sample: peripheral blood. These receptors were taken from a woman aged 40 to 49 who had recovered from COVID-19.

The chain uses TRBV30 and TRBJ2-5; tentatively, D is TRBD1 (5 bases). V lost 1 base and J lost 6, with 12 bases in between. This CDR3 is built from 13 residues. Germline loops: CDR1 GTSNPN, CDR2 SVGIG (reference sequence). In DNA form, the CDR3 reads TGTGCCTGGAGTGAGGGGATTCGAAAGACCCAGTACTTC. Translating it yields CAWSEGIRKTQYF.

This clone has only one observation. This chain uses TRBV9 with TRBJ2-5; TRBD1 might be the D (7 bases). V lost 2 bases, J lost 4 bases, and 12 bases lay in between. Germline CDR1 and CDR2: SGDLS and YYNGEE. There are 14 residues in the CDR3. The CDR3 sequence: CASSVTQGGETQYF. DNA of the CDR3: TGTGCCAGCAGCGTCACTCAGGGGGGAGAGACCCAGTACTTC.

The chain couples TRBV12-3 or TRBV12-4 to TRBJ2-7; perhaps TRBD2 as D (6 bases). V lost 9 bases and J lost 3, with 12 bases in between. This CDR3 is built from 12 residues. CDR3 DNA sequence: TGTGCCAGTTCGGAGGGGTTCTACGAGCAGTACGTC. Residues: CASSEGFYEQYV.

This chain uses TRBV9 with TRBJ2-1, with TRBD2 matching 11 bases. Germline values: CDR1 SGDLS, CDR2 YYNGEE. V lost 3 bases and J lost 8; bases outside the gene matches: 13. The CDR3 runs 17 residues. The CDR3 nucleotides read TGTGCCAGCAGCGGCGGATTTAAGGCTAGCGGGAGGTATGAGCAGTTCTTC. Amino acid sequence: CASSGGFKASGRYEQFF.

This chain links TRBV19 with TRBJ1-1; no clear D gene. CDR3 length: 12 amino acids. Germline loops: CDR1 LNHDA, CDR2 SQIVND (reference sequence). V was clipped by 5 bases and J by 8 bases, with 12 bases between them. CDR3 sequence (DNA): TGTGCCAGTAGTCCTTTTGGAGCCGAAGCTTTCTTT. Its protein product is CASSPFGAEAFF.

This CDR3 is CASRGEDIQYF. The CDR3 nucleotides are TGTGCCAGCAGAGGGGAGGACATTCAGTACTTC. The chain is built from TRBV25-1 and TRBJ2-4, with a weak D call TRBD2 (6 bases). Germline V gene lookup returns CDR1 MGHDK and CDR2 SYGVNS. The CDR3 has 11 amino acids. Trimming shortened V by 6 bases and J by 8 bases, and 8 bases separated the two germline ends.

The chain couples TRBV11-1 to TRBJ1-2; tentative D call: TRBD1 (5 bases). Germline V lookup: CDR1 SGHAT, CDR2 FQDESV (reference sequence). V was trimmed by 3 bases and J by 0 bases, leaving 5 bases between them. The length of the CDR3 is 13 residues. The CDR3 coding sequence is TGTGCCAGCAGCTTGACAGCTAACTATGGCTACACCTTC. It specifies CASSLTANYGYTF.